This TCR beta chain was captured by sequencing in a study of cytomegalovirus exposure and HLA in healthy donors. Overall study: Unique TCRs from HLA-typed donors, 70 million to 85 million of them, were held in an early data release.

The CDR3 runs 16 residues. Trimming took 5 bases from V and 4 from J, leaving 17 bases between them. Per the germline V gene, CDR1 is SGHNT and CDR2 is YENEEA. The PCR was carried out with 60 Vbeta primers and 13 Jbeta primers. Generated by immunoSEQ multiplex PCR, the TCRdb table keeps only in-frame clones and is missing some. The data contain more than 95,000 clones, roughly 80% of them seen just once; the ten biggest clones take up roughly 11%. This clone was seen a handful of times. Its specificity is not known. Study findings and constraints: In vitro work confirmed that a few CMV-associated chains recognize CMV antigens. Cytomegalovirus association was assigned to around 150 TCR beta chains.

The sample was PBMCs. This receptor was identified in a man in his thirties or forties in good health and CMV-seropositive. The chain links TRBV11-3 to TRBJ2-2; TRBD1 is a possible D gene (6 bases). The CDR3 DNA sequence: TGTGCCAGCAGCCCGCTAACAGGGCACCTCACCGGGGAGCTGTTTTTT. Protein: CASSPLTGHLTGELFF.